This note documents a single T cell receptor (beta chain) sequence. Its matching antigen is unknown. This sample was included in a study of CD8+CD57+ T cells in acquired aplastic anemia. Study-level background: CD4+ reads averaged about 11 million in healthy donors. Study results and limitations: A significant difference in CD8+ Simpson's diversity between patients and controls was not found. Nearly 30 CD8+ CDR3 sequences were shared between patients and controls.

The CDR3 is 12 amino acids. V lost 5 bases and J 7 bases, leaving 9 bases between the germline ends. Per germline, CDR1 MNHNY and CDR2 SVGAGI (reference sequence). Template material for TCR beta VDJ and CDR3 profiling consisted of genomic DNA. MiXCR, applied by TCRdb to the reads, yields one record per CDR3 protein. The sample lists approximately 200,000 distinct CDR3 sequences, around 60% seen once, with approximately 32% in the top ten. The sample taken for sequencing was sorted CD4+, CD8+, or CD8+CD57+ T cells (not recorded which) from PBMCs. The origin of this receptor is a human donor in good health. The V call is TRBV6-6, the J call TRBJ2-1; D could derive from TRBD1 or TRBD2 (5 bases each). The CDR3 is CASSGTANEQFF. DNA of the CDR3: TGTGCCAGCAGTGGGACCGCGAATGAGCAGTTCTTC.